The rows below give T cell receptor beta chains drawn from one sample of a study of cytomegalovirus exposure and HLA in healthy donors. Libraries were prepared by immunoSEQ multiplex PCR; TCRdb keeps only in-frame clonotypes and omits some of them. The sample records 55,000 to 70,000 clones, roughly 94% being singletons. The sample comprised PBMCs. The source of these receptors is a man younger than 30 in good health and CMV-seronegative. CDR3s include the opening cysteine and the closing phenylalanine or tryptophan.

TRBJ1-3,TRBV29-1,12,CSVDQGGNTIYF
TRBJ1-1,TRBV2,16,CATKFWTFVGNTEAFF
TRBJ2-7,TRBV19,15,CASSITPRTVYEQYF
TRBJ1-2,TRBV6-5,13,CASSYQGRYGYTF
TRBJ2-7,TRBV27,15,CASRPLAEGSYEQYF
TRBJ1-2,TRBV7-2,12,CASSLNRVGYTF
TRBJ2-2,TRBV27,14,CASNRQPNTGELFF
TRBJ1-5,TRBV19,15,CASTVAGGVSQPQHF
TRBJ1-1,TRBV28,13,CASSLGGNTEAFF
TRBJ1-4,TRBV7-9,15,CASSLSGTEGEKLFF
TRBJ1-1,TRBV7-9,13,CASSPQGANKAFF
TRBJ1-1,TRBV5-6,14,CASSFGQGLYEAFF
TRBJ1-1,TRBV6-8,16,CASNLDRGLENTEAFF
TRBJ2-5,TRBV18,13,CASGTGGFETQYF
TRBJ2-3,TRBV6-1,14,CASSGGRSTDTQYF
TRBJ2-7,TRBV10-3,12,CAISDGLDEQYF
TRBJ2-1,TRBV6-6,16,CASSPRGSGGYNEQFF
TRBJ1-1,TRBV7-2,15,CASSLEGFRQDEAFF
TRBJ1-3,TRBV25-1,15,CASSAPGVTGNTIYF
TRBJ2-2,TRBV25-1,12,CASSESAGELFF
TRBJ1-2,TRBV27,18,CASSLYVGQASTNYGYTF
TRBJ2-3,TRBV2,16,CASKSGGGASTDTQYF
TRBJ1-6,TRBV6-5,16,CASSWQWTGGNSPLHF
TRBJ2-1,TRBV4-3,16,CASSQESGTSFDEQFF
TRBJ1-2,TRBV9,12,CASSDWGDGYTF
TRBJ2-1,TRBV30,14,CAWDLSGSVSEQFF
TRBJ1-1,TRBV9,13,CASSVGGDTEAFF
TRBJ2-3,TRBV5-5,16,CASSRTSGSSSDTQYF
TRBJ2-5,TRBV11-2,14,CASSLGGARETQYF
TRBJ2-7,TRBV7-2,14,CASSFAGVGNEQYF
TRBJ1-2,TRBV4-1,16,CASSQTGQASLYGYTF
TRBJ1-5,TRBV19,13,CASSIHTNQPQHF
TRBJ2-5,TRBV28,9,CASTGGSYF
TRBJ1-5,TRBV19,15,CASSIVGQGGQPQHF
TRBJ2-2,TRBV19,15,CASSISGQGTGELFF